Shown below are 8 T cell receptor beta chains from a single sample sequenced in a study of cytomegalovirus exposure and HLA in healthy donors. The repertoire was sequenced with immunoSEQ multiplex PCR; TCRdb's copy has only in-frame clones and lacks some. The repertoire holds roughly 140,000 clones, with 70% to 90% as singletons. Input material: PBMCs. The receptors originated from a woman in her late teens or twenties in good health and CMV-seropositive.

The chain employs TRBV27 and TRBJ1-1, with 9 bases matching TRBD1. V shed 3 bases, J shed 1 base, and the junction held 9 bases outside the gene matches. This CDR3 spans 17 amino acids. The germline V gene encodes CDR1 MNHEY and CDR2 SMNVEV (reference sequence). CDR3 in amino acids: CASSLLGTGRKNTEAFF. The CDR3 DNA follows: TGTGCCAGCAGTTTGTTAGGGACAGGGAGGAAGAACACTGAAGCTTTCTTT.

The CDR3 DNA follows: TGCGCCAGCAGCTTGGTTGGGCTAGCGGGAGGGCAAGATACGCAGTATTTT. Its translation: CASSLVGLAGGQDTQYF. V usage is TRBV5-1 and J usage is TRBJ2-3; 12 nucleotides align to TRBD2. This CDR3 region has 17 residues. Germline values: CDR1 SGHRS, CDR2 YFSETQ. Losses at the gene ends were 0 bases for V and 5 bases for J; bases not matched to a gene: 7.

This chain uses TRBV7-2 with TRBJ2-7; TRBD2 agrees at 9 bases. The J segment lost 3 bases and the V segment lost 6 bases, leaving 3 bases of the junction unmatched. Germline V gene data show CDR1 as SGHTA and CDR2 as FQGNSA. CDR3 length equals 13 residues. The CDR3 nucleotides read TGTGCCAGCAGAAGGACTAGCGACTACGAGCAGTACTTC. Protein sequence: CASRRTSDYEQYF. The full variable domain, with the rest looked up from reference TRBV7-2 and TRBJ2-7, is GAGVSQSPSNKVTEKGKDVELRCDPISGHTALYWYRQSLGQGLEFLIYFQGNSAPDKSGLPSDRFSAERTGGSVSTLTIQRTQQEDSAVYLCASRRTSDYEQYFGPGTRLTVT.

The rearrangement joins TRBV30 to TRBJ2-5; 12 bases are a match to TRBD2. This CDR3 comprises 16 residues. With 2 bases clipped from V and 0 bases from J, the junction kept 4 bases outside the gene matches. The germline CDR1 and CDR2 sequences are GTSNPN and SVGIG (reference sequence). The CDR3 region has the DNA TGTGCCTGGAGTAAGCGGACTAGCGGGAACCAAGAGACCCAGTACTTC. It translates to CAWSKRTSGNQETQYF.

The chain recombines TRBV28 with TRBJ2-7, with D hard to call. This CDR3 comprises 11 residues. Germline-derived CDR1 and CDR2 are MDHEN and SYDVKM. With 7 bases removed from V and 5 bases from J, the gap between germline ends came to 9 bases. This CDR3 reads CASTAGHEQYF. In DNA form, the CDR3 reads TGTGCCAGCACAGCAGGCCACGAGCAGTACTTC.

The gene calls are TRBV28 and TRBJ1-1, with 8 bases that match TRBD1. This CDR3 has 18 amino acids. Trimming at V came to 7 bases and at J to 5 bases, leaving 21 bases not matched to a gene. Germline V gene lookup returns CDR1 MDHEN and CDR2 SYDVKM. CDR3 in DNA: TGTGCCAGCACCACGGAACTGATCAGGGGGCTGGGTGAGACTGAAGCTTTCTTT. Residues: CASTTELIRGLGETEAFF.

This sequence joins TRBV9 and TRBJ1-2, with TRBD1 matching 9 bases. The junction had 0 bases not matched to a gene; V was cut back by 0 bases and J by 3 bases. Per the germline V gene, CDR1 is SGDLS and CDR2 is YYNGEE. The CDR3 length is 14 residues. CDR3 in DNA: TGTGCCAGCAGCGTAGGGACAGGGGACTATGGCTACACCTTC. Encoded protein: CASSVGTGDYGYTF.

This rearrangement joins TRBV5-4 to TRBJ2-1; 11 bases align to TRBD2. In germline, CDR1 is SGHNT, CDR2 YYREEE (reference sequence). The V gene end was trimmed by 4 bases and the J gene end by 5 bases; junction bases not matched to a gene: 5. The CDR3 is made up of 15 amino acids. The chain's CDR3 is CASSKGLAENNEQFF. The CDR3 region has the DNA TGTGCCAGCAGCAAGGGACTAGCGGAGAACAATGAGCAGTTCTTC. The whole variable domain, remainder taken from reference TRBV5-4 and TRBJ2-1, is ETGVTQSPTHLIKTRGQQVTLRCSSQSGHNTVSWYQQALGQGPQFIFQYYREEENGRGNFPPRFSGLQFPNYSSELNVNALELDDSALYLCASSKGLAENNEQFFGPGTRLTVL.